One sample yielded the 18 T cell receptor beta chains listed below, sequenced in a study of T cells in Graves' hyperthyroidism and ophthalmopathy. Using RNA transcripts as the source, TCR beta CDR3 regions were amplified. When the TCR CDR3 underwent first-round RT-PCR, the HTBI primer set was used. TCRdb passed the multiplex PCR reads through MiXCR, listing each CDR3 protein once. The sample gives approximately 600,000 distinct CDR3 sequences, about 20% of which show up once; 34% is in the top ten. The sample comprised blood. The receptors come from a man aged 30 to 45 with Graves' ophthalmopathy.

The chain has TRBV20-1 and TRBJ2-2, with 10 positions matching TRBD1. The CDR3 is made up of 16 amino acids. V dropped 5 bases and J dropped 2; count of bases not matched to a gene: 8. CDR1 is DFQATT, CDR2 SNEGSKA, per germline (reference sequence). The CDR3 DNA follows: TGCAGTGCTCACGACCGGGACAGGGGTAACACCGGGGAGCTGTTTTTT. Protein product: CSAHDRDRGNTGELFF.

This sequence joins TRBV20-1 and TRBJ2-7; D perhaps matches TRBD2 (5 bases). CDR1 DFQATT and CDR2 SNEGSKA come from the germline V gene (reference sequence). There are 13 residues in the CDR3. V was cut by 7 bases and J by 1 base, with 14 bases left in between. This CDR3 reads CSGEGETSYEQYF. CDR3 sequence (DNA): TGCAGTGGAGAGGGAGAAACTTCCTACGAGCAGTACTTC.

The rearrangement links TRBV7-9 to TRBJ2-1; a possible D gene is TRBD1 (6 bases). The CDR3 has 13 amino acids. The V gene lost 5 bases and the J gene lost 10 bases, with 15 bases spanning the gap. Per germline, CDR1 SEHNR and CDR2 FQNEAQ (reference sequence). In DNA form, the CDR3 reads TGTGCCAGCAGCCTCTACCCCGGGACAGAGCAGTTCTTC. Translation gives CASSLYPGTEQFF. The entire variable domain, with the rest obtained from reference TRBV7-9 and TRBJ2-1, is as follows: DTGVSQNPRHKITKRGQNVTFRCDPISEHNRLYWYRQTLGQGPEFLTYFQNEAQLEKSRLLSDRFSAERPKGSFSTLEIQRTEQGDSAMYLCASSLYPGTEQFFGPGTRLTVL.

This clonotype showed up many times. V is TRBV3-1 and J is TRBJ2-3; D gene uncertain. V was shortened by 0 bases and J by 0 bases, with 7 bases between the two germline ends. There are 15 residues in the CDR3. Germline V gene data show CDR1 as LGHDT and CDR2 as YNNKEL (reference sequence). The DNA of the CDR3 is TGTGCCAGCAGCCAAGATGGCGGTAGCACAGATACGCAGTATTTT. Translating it yields CASSQDGGSTDTQYF.

This clonotype was seen a few times. The chain couples TRBV7-6 to TRBJ2-5; D may correspond to TRBD1 or TRBD2 (5 bases each). Per the germline V gene, CDR1 is SGHVS and CDR2 is FNYEAQ. Between the trimmed V and J ends, which lost 4 bases and 0 bases, there was a span of 18 bases. The CDR3 is 17 amino acids. CDR3 DNA: TGTGCCAGCAGCTGGACTGAGACTGACAGTCACCAAGAGACCCAGTACTTC. It specifies CASSWTETDSHQETQYF. Full variable domain (rest looked up from reference TRBV7-6 and TRBJ2-5): GAGVSQSPRYKVTKRGQDVALRCDPISGHVSLYWYRQALGQGPEFLTYFNYEAQQDKSGLPNDRFSAERPEGSISTLTIQRTEQRDSAMYRCASSWTETDSHQETQYFGPGTRLLVL.

In this sample, this clonotype turned up many times. The chain uses TRBV5-1 and TRBJ2-7; 11 bases agree with TRBD2. This CDR3 is built from 18 residues. CDR1 and CDR2 from the germline V gene are SGHRS and YFSETQ. V trimming: 3 bases; J trimming: 3 bases; junction bases outside the gene matches: 14. This chain's CDR3 is CASSSGLAGPRGGYEQYF. DNA for the CDR3: TGCGCCAGCAGCTCCGGACTAGCGGGCCCTCGGGGCGGCTACGAGCAGTACTTC.

On this clonotype itself: A much larger clonotype is one base distant, so this may be a read error. The chain carries TRBV7-9 and TRBJ1-2; D is unresolved. This CDR3 spans 14 amino acids. From germline, CDR1 is SEHNR and CDR2 FQNEAQ (reference sequence). CDR3 nucleotide sequence: TGTGCCAGCGGCTTAGAAGGACCTCCCCTATCCTACACCTTC. Protein sequence: CASGLEGPPLSYTF.

With regard to this clonotype: A read error may explain this, as a much larger clone is one base away. Since no conserved phenylalanine or tryptophan closes the CDR3, a read error is the likely cause. The rearrangement uses TRBV10-3 and TRBJ1-5, with D tentatively TRBD1 (5 bases). V lost 4 bases to trimming and J lost 2 bases, with 12 bases between them. The germline V gene encodes CDR1 ENHRY and CDR2 SYGVKD. This CDR3 contains 15 residues. The CDR3 reads CAISGRDPGNQPQHS. The CDR3 DNA reads TGTGCCATCAGTGGCCGGGACCCGGGCAATCAGCCCCAGCATTCT.

This clonotype appeared many times. The chain recombines TRBV5-1 with TRBJ1-2; no reliable D call. The CDR3 consists of 14 residues. V was trimmed by 5 bases and J by 6 bases, leaving 17 bases between them. Looked up from germline, CDR1 is SGHRS and CDR2 is YFSETQ. DNA of the CDR3: TGCGCCAGCAGTCCCGGGAAACAGCTGGATGGCTACACCTTC. This codes for CASSPGKQLDGYTF.

This clonotype was seen repeatedly, ten times or more. The V gene is TRBV28, the J gene TRBJ2-3, with D unclear. Germline CDR1 reads MDHEN; CDR2 reads SYDVKM. The CDR3 sequence is 17 residues long. Trimming left V 1 base short and J 4 bases short, with 18 bases between. CDR3 sequence reads: CASSLSQPGGWADTQYF. CDR3 coding DNA: TGTGCCAGCAGTTTATCTCAACCAGGCGGTTGGGCAGATACGCAGTATTTT.

The V call is TRBV19, the J call TRBJ1-4; the D gene is possibly TRBD1 (6 bases). The germline V gene has CDR1 LNHDA and CDR2 SQIVND (reference sequence). Trimming removed 4 bases from V and 8 bases from J, with 17 bases in between. The CDR3 is made up of 15 amino acids. The CDR3 sequence is CASSRYTDSVEKLFF. CDR3 in DNA: TGTGCCAGTAGTAGGTATACGGACAGCGTCGAAAAACTGTTTTTT.

The chain employs TRBV4-3 and TRBJ2-7; D not certain. There are 14 residues in the CDR3. V lost 0 bases and J 6 bases, leaving 12 bases between the germline ends. CDR1 LGHNA and CDR2 YSLEER come from the germline V gene. CDR3 in DNA: TGCGCCAGCAGCCAAGATTGGGAAGCAGCCGAGCAGTACTTC. Amino acids: CASSQDWEAAEQYF.

This clonotype has only a few counts. The V gene is TRBV7-9, the J gene TRBJ1-1; D is unresolved. CDR1 is SEHNR and CDR2 is FQNEAQ in the germline V gene (reference sequence). V was trimmed by 5 bases and J by 1 base, leaving 11 bases between them. The CDR3 consists of 14 residues. CDR3 coding DNA: TGTGCCAGCAGCCCACAACAGTCGAACACTGAAGCTTTCTTT. Protein product: CASSPQQSNTEAFF.

The V gene is TRBV18, the J gene TRBJ1-1, with 7 positions matching TRBD1. The CDR3 loop spans 15 amino acids. Germline values: CDR1 KGHSH, CDR2 LQKENI. Losses at the gene ends were 5 bases for V and 4 bases for J; bases not matched to a gene: 10. The CDR3 bases are TGTGCCAGCTCAACTATCAGGGGGGTGGTCACTGAAGCTTTCTTT. It yields the protein CASSTIRGVVTEAFF.

Many counts were recorded for this clonotype. The chain couples TRBV5-1 to TRBJ2-7, with TRBD1 matching 9 bases. The CDR3 is made up of 15 amino acids. Germline CDR1 SGHRS, CDR2 YFSETQ. The V gene end was trimmed by 2 bases and the J gene end by 3 bases; junction bases not matched to a gene: 6. The CDR3 is CASSFIPGQGYEQYF. The CDR3 DNA is TGCGCCAGCAGCTTCATCCCGGGACAGGGCTACGAGCAGTACTTC.

J is TRBJ1-2 and V is TRBV6-1; 7 bases line up with TRBD1. CDR3 length: 13 amino acids. After removal of 6 bases from V and 4 bases from J, the junction contained 5 bases not matched to a gene. Germline V gene lookup returns CDR1 MNHNS and CDR2 SASEGT. CDR3 protein: CASRAGTAYGYTF. The CDR3 DNA reads as TGTGCCAGCAGGGCCGGGACAGCCTATGGCTACACCTTC.

The chain has TRBV6-1 and TRBJ2-1; no clear D gene. The germline CDR1 and CDR2 sequences are MNHNS and SASEGT. CDR3 length equals 15 residues. Trimming stripped 5 bases from V and 4 bases from J, with 15 bases between. This chain's CDR3 is CASSSERTLYNEQFF. The DNA for the CDR3 is TGTGCCAGCAGTTCCGAGCGCACATTATACAATGAGCAGTTCTTC.

This sequence joins TRBV29-1 and TRBJ1-1; perhaps TRBD1 as D (5 bases). The CDR3 extends over 13 amino acids. The V end was cut by 5 bases, the J end by 3 bases, with 13 bases between. Germline values: CDR1 SQVTM, CDR2 ANQGSEA. DNA for the CDR3: TGCAGCGTTAAGGGACGGTTATACACTGAAGCTTTCTTT. Translating gives CSVKGRLYTEAFF.